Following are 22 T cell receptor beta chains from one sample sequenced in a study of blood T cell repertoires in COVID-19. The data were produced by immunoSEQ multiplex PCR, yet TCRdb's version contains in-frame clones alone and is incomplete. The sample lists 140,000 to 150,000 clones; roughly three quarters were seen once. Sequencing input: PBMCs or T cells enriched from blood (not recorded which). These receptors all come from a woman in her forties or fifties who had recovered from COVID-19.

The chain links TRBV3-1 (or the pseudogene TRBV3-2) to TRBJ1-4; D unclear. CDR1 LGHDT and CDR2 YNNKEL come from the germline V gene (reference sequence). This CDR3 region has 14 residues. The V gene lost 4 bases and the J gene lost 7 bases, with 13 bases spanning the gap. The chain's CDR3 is CASSPTQVPEKLFF. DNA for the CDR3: TGTGCCAGCAGCCCGACGCAGGTTCCTGAAAAACTGTTTTTT.

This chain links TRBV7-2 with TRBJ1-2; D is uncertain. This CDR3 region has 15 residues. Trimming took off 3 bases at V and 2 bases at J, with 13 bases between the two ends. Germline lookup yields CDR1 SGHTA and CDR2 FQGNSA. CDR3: CASSLLTSRNYGYTF. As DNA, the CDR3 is TGTGCCAGCAGCTTGCTGACAAGCCGAAACTATGGCTACACCTTC.

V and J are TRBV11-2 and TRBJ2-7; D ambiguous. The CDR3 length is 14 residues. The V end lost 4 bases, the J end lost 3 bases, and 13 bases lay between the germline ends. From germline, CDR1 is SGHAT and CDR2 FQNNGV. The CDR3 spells CASSSGLGIYEQYF. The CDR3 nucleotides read TGTGCCAGCAGCTCGGGTCTCGGAATCTACGAGCAGTACTTC. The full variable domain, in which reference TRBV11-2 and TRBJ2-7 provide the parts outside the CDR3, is EAGVAQSPRYKIIEKRQSVAFWCNPISGHATLYWYQQILGQGPKLLIQFQNNGVVDDSQLPKDRFSAERLKGVDSTLKIQPAKLEDSAVYLCASSSGLGIYEQYFGPGTRLTVT.

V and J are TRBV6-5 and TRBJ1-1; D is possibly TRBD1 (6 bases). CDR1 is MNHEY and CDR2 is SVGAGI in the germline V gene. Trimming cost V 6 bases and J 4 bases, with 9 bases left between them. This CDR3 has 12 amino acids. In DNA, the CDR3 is TGTGCCAGCAGAACAGGGCTCACTGAAGCTTTCTTT. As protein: CASRTGLTEAFF.

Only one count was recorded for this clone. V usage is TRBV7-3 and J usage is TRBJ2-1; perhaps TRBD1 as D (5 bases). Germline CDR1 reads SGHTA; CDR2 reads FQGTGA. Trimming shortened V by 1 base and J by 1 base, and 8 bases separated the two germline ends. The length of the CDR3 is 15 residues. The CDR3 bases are TGTGCCAGCAGCTTAAATGACAGATCCTACAATGAGCAGTTCTTC. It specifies CASSLNDRSYNEQFF.

CDR3 in DNA: TGTGCCAGCAGTCCGGGTGGGCAGGGGTCCTATAATTCACCCCTCCACTTT. Translation: CASSPGGQGSYNSPLHF. This chain uses TRBV28 with TRBJ1-6; weak D call: TRBD1 (6 bases). V lost 5 bases to trimming and J lost 1 base, with 15 bases between them. The germline gives CDR1 MDHEN, CDR2 SYDVKM. The CDR3 spans 17 residues. The full variable domain, in which reference TRBV28 and TRBJ1-6 provide the parts outside the CDR3, is DVKVTQSSRYLVKRTGEKVFLECVQDMDHENMFWYRQDPGLGLRLIYFSYDVKMKEKGDIPEGYSVSREKKERFSLILESASTNQTSMYLCASSPGGQGSYNSPLHFGNGTRLTVT.

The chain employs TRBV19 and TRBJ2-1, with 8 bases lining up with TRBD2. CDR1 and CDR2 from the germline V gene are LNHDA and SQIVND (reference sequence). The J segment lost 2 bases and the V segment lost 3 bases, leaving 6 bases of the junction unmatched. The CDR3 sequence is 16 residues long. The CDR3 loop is CASSMWLAGTYNEQFF. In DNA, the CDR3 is TGTGCCAGTAGTATGTGGCTAGCGGGCACCTACAATGAGCAGTTCTTC.

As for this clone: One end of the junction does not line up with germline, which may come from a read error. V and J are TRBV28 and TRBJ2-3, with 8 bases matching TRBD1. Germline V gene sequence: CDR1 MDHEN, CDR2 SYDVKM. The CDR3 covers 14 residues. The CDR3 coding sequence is TGTGCCAGCAGTTTTGAAGGAGGGACAGGTACGCAGTATTTT. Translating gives CASSFEGGTGTQYF.

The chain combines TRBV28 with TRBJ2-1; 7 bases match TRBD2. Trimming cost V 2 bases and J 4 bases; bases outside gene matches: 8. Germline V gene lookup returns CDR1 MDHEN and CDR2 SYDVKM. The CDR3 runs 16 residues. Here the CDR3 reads CASSLLGLGIYNEQFF. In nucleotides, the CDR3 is TGTGCCAGCAGTTTACTAGGACTAGGGATTTACAATGAGCAGTTCTTC.

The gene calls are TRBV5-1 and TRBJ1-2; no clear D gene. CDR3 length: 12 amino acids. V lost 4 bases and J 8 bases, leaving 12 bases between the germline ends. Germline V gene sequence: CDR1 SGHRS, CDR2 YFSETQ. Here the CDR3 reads CASSVASGGYTF. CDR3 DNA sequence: TGCGCCAGCAGCGTGGCCTCGGGGGGCTACACCTTC.

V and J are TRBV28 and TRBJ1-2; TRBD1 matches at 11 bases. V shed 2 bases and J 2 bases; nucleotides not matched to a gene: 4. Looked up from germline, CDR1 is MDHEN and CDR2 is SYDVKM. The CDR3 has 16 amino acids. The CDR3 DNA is TGTGCCAGCAGTTTAATCCGGGACAGGGGGAACTATGGCTACACCTTC. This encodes CASSLIRDRGNYGYTF.

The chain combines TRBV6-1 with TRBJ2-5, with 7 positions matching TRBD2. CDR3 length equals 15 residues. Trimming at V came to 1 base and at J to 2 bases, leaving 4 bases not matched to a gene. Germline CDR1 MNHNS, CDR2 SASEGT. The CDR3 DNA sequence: TGTGCCAGCAGTGAAGGTCCGGGGGGTCAAGAGACCCAGTACTTC. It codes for CASSEGPGGQETQYF.

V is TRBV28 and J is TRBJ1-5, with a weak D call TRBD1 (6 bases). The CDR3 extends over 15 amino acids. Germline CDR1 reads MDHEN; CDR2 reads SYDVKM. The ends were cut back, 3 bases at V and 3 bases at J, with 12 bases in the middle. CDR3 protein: CASSLGGRSNQPQHF. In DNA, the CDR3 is TGTGCCAGCAGTTTGGGGGGGCGGTCCAATCAGCCCCAGCATTTT.

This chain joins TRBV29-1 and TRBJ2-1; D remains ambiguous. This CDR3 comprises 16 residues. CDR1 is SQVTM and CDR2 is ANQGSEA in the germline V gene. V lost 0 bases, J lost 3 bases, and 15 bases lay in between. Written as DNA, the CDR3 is TGCAGCGTTGAAGATCCGGCCAGGAAAGACTACAATGAGCAGTTCTTC. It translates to CSVEDPARKDYNEQFF.

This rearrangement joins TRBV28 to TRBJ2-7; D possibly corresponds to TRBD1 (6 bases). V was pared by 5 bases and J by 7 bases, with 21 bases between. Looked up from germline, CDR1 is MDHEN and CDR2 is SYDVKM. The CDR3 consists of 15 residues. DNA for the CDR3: TGTGCCAGCAGTATATCAAGGGCAGGGGTGGAAGAGCAGTACTTC. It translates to CASSISRAGVEEQYF.

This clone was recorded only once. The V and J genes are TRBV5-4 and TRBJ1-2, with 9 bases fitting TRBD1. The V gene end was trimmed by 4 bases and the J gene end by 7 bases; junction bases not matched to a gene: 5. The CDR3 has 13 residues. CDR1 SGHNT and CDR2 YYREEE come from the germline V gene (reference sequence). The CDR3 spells CASSPGTGFGYTF. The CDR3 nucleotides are TGTGCCAGCAGCCCCGGGACAGGGTTTGGCTACACCTTC. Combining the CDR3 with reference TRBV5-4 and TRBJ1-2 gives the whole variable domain ETGVTQSPTHLIKTRGQQVTLRCSSQSGHNTVSWYQQALGQGPQFIFQYYREEENGRGNFPPRFSGLQFPNYSSELNVNALELDDSALYLCASSPGTGFGYTFGSGTRLTVV.

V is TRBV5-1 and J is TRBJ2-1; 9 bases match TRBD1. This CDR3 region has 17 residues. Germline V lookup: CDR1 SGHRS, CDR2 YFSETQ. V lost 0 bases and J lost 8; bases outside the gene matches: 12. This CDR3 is CASSLELPGTGNDEQFF. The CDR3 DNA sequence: TGCGCCAGCAGCTTGGAGTTACCCGGGACAGGGAACGATGAGCAGTTCTTC.

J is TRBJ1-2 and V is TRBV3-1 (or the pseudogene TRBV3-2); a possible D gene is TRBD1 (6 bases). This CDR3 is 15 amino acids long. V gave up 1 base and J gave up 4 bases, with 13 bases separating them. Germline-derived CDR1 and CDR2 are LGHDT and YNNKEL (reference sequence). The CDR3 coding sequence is TGTGCCAGCAGCCAAGGGCGGGGGGCTGTCTATGGCTACACCTTC. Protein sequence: CASSQGRGAVYGYTF.

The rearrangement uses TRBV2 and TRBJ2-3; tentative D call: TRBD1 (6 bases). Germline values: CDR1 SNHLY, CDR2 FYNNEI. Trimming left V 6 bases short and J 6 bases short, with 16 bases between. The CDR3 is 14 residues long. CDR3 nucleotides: TGTGCCAGCAGGCGTGAGGGGGTAGTGGATACGCAGTATTTT. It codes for CASRREGVVDTQYF.

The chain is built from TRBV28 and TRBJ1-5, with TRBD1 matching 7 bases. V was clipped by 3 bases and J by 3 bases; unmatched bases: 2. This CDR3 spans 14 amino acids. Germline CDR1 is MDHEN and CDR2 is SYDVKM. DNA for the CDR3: TGTGCCAGCAGTTTCGGGACAGTCAATCAGCCCCAGCATTTT. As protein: CASSFGTVNQPQHF.

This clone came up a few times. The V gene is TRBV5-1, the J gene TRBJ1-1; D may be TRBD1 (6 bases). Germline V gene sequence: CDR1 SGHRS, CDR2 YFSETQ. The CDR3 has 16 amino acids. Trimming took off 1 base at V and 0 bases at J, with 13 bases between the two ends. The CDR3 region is CASSLSRRTVNTEAFF. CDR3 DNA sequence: TGCGCCAGCAGCTTGAGTCGGCGGACAGTGAACACTGAAGCTTTCTTT.

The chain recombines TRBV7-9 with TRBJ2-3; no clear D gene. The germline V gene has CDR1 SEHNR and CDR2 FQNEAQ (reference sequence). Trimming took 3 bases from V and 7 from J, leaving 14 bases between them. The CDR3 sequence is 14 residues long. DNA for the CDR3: TGTGCCAGCAGCTTTCCCGCTGGCGGATATACGCAGTATTTT. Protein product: CASSFPAGGYTQYF.